These T cell receptor beta chains were read from a single sample in a study of beta chain features in type 1 diabetes. Here immunoSEQ multiplex PCR was the method, and the copy in TCRdb shows in-frame clones only, minus some. The table shows around 250,000 clones, with under 70% occurring only once. The sample taken for sequencing was naive CD4+ T cells from blood. These receptors all come from a man under 40 in good health. Both conserved end residues are part of each CDR3. Each record gives: clone size, V gene, D gene, J gene, CDR3 protein, CDR3 DNA. A D gene is named only where the DNA matches it firmly. Part of the rows lack a size; the others show once, few, many or a class for expanded clones.

size: NA; V: TRBV2; D: NA; J: TRBJ2-7; CDR3: CASSEAPGSGVYF; DNA: TGTGCCAGCAGTGAAGCCCCCGGGTCAGGGGTGTACTTC
size: NA; V: TRBV29-1; D: NA; J: TRBJ2-2; CDR3: CSVSDSDTGELFF; DNA: TGCAGCGTTTCCGACAGCGACACCGGGGAGCTGTTTTTT
size: NA; V: TRBV30; D: TRBD1; J: TRBJ2-1; CDR3: CAWSALGQGSYNEQFF; DNA: TGTGCCTGGAGCGCCCTGGGACAGGGGTCCTACAATGAGCAGTTCTTC
size: NA; V: TRBV30; D: TRBD2; J: TRBJ2-5; CDR3: CAWRPPPEAGEEETQYF; DNA: TGTGCCTGGAGGCCCCCCCCCGAAGCGGGAGAAGAAGAGACCCAGTACTTC
size: NA; V: TRBV30; D: NA; J: TRBJ1-6; CDR3: CAWRRPSDSPLHF; DNA: TGTGCCTGGAGGAGGCCTTCGGATTCACCCCTCCACTTT
size: NA; V: TRBV5-6; D: NA; J: TRBJ2-4; CDR3: CASSLPGRKNIQYF; DNA: TGTGCCAGCAGCCTCCCTGGGCGGAAAAACATTCAGTACTTC
size: NA; V: TRBV30; D: NA; J: TRBJ1-1; CDR3: CAWSESRYAEAFF; DNA: TGTGCCTGGAGTGAAAGCAGGTACGCTGAAGCTTTCTTT
size: few; V: TRBV30; D: NA; J: TRBJ2-5; CDR3: CAWTKRTQETQYF; DNA: TGTGCCTGGACAAAGCGGACCCAAGAGACCCAGTACTTC
size: once; V: TRBV9; D: TRBD1; J: TRBJ2-3; CDR3: CASRNPGQGTDTQYF; DNA: TGTGCCAGCAGAAATCCGGGACAGGGGACCGATACGCAGTATTTT
size: NA; V: TRBV10-3; D: NA; J: TRBJ2-7; CDR3: CAIGTTYEQYF; DNA: TGTGCCATCGGGACAACCTACGAGCAGTACTTC
size: NA; V: TRBV7-2; D: NA; J: TRBJ2-5; CDR3: CASSREGETQYF; DNA: TGTGCCAGCAGCCGAGAGGGAGAGACCCAGTACTTC
size: NA; V: TRBV27; D: NA; J: TRBJ1-2; CDR3: CASSLREGWGYTF; DNA: TGTGCCAGCAGTTTACGGGAGGGTTGGGGCTACACCTTC
size: NA; V: TRBV30; D: NA; J: TRBJ1-3; CDR3: CAWTDGRFGNTIYF; DNA: TGTGCCTGGACCGATGGCCGTTTTGGAAACACCATATATTTT
size: NA; V: TRBV5-4; D: TRBD2; J: TRBJ2-5; CDR3: CASSPKTSGTETQYF; DNA: TGTGCCAGCAGCCCTAAGACTAGCGGGACAGAGACCCAGTACTTC
size: few; V: TRBV30; D: NA; J: TRBJ2-7; CDR3: CAWGQFAYEQYF; DNA: TGTGCCTGGGGACAGTTCGCATACGAGCAGTACTTC
size: NA; V: TRBV10-3; D: TRBD1; J: TRBJ2-2; CDR3: CATRNRGPGELFF; DNA: TGTGCCACACGGAACAGGGGGCCCGGGGAGCTGTTTTTT
size: NA; V: TRBV7-2; D: NA; J: TRBJ2-1; CDR3: CASSLAAGGFEQFF; DNA: TGTGCCAGCAGCTTAGCGGCAGGGGGGTTTGAGCAGTTCTTC
size: NA; V: TRBV18; D: TRBD2; J: TRBJ2-1; CDR3: CASSLGLADYNEQFF; DNA: TGTGCCAGCTCCCTCGGACTAGCGGATTACAATGAGCAGTTCTTC
size: once; V: TRBV30; D: NA; J: TRBJ1-1; CDR3: CAWSPRHGNTEAFF; DNA: TGTGCCTGGAGTCCAAGACATGGGAACACTGAAGCTTTCTTT
size: NA; V: TRBV30; D: TRBD1; J: TRBJ1-2; CDR3: CAWSGKGADGYTF; DNA: TGTGCCTGGAGTGGAAAGGGGGCCGACGGCTACACCTTC
size: NA; V: TRBV7-2; D: NA; J: TRBJ1-1; CDR3: CASSLASLNTEAFF; DNA: TGTGCCAGCAGCTTAGCGAGCTTGAACACTGAAGCTTTCTTT
size: once; V: TRBV11-2; D: NA; J: TRBJ2-7; CDR3: CASSLSLGLHEQYF; DNA: TGTGCCAGCAGCTTAAGTTTGGGGCTCCACGAGCAGTACTTC
size: NA; V: TRBV5-1; D: NA; J: TRBJ1-2; CDR3: CASSLAGNFNYGYTF; DNA: TGCGCCAGCAGCTTGGCAGGGAACTTCAACTATGGCTACACCTTC
size: NA; V: TRBV28; D: NA; J: TRBJ2-7; CDR3: CASSLQVYYEQYF; DNA: TGTGCCAGCAGTCTCCAAGTTTACTACGAGCAGTACTTC
size: NA; V: TRBV9; D: NA; J: TRBJ2-5; CDR3: CASSVVGRGQETQYF; DNA: TGTGCCAGCAGCGTAGTGGGACGCGGTCAGGAGACCCAGTACTTC
size: NA; V: TRBV4-2; D: TRBD2; J: TRBJ2-3; CDR3: CASSLAGTSGTDTQYF; DNA: TGTGCCAGCAGCCTTGCCGGGACTAGCGGCACAGATACGCAGTATTTT